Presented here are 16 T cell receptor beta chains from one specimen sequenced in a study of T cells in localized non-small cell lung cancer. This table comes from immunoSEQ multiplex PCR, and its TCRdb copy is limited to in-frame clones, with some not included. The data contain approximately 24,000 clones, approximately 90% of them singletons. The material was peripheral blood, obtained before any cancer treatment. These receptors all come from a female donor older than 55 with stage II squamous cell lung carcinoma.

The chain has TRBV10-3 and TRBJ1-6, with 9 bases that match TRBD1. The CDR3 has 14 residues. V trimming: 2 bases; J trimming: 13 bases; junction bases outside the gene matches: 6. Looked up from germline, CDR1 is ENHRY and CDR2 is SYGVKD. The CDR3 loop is CAISEAGQGAPLHF. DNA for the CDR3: TGTGCCATCAGTGAGGCGGGACAGGGAGCCCCCCTCCACTTT.

The chain's CDR3 is CSVAPGWGMETEAFF. In DNA, the CDR3 is TGCAGCGTTGCTCCGGGGTGGGGGATGGAGACTGAAGCTTTCTTT. The chain couples TRBV29-1 to TRBJ1-1, with D possibly TRBD1 on 5 matching bases. Germline CDR1 SQVTM, CDR2 ANQGSEA. V was pared by 4 bases and J by 5 bases, with 20 bases between. The CDR3 length is 15 residues.

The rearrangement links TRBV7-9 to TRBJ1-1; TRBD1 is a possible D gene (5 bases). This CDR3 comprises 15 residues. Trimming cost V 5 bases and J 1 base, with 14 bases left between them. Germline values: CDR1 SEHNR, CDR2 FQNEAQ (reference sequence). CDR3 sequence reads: CASSRQKTENTEAFF. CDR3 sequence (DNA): TGTGCCAGCAGCAGACAGAAAACAGAGAACACTGAAGCTTTCTTT.

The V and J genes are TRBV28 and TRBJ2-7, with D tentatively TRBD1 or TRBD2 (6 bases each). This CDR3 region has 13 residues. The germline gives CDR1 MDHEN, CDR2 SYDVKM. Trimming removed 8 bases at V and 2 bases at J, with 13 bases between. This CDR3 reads CASGGLTPYEQYF. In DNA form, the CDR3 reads TGTGCCAGCGGGGGGCTGACGCCCTACGAGCAGTACTTC.

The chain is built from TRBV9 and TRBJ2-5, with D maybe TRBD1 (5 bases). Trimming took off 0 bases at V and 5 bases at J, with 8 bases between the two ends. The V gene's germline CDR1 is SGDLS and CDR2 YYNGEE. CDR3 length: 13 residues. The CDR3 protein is CASSVGTGETQYF. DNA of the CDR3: TGTGCCAGCAGCGTAGGCACAGGCGAGACCCAGTACTTC.

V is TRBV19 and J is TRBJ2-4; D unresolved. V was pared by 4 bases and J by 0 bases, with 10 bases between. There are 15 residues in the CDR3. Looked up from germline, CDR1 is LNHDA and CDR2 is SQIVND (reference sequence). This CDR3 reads CASSRADKAKNIQYF. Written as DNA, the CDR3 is TGTGCCAGTAGTAGGGCAGACAAAGCCAAAAACATTCAGTACTTC. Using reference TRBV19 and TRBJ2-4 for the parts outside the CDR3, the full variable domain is DGGITQSPKYLFRKEGQNVTLSCEQNLNHDAMYWYRQDPGQGLRLIYYSQIVNDFQKGDIAEGYSVSREKKESFPLTVTSAQKNPTAFYLCASSRADKAKNIQYFGAGTRLSVL.

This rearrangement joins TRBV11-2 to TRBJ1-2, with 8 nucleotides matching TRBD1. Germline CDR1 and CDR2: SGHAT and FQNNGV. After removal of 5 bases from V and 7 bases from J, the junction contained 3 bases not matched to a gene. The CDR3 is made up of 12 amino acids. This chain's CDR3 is CASSAQGVGYTF. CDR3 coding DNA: TGTGCCAGCAGCGCACAGGGGGTTGGCTACACCTTC.

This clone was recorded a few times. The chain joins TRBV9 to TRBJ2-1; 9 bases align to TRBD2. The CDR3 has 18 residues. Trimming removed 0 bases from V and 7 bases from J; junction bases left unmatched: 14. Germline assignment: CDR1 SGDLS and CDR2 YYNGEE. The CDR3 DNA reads TGTGCCAGCAGCGTAGGGCCTTATGCGGGAGGGCCTCGGAATGAGCAGTTCTTC. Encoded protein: CASSVGPYAGGPRNEQFF.

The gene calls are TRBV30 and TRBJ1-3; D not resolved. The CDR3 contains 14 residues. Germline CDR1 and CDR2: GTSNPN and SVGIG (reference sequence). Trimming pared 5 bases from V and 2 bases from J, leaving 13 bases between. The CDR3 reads CAWHYSSPGNTIYF. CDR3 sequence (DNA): TGTGCCTGGCACTACTCCAGCCCTGGAAACACCATATATTTT.

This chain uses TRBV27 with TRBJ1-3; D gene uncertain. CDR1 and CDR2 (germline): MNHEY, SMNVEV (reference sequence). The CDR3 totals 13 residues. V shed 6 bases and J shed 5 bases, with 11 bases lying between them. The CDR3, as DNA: TGTGCCAGCAGCCCCTCCCTGCGAAACACCATATATTTT. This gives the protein CASSPSLRNTIYF.

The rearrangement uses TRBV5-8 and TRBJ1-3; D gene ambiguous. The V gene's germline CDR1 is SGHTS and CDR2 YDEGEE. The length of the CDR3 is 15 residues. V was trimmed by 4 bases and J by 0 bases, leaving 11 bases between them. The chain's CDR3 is CASSPRLRSGNTIYF. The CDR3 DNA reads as TGTGCCAGCAGCCCGCGGCTCCGCTCTGGAAACACCATATATTTT.

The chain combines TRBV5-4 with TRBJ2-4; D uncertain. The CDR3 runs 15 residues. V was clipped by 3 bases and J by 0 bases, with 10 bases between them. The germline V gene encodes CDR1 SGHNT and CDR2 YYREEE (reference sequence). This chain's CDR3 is CASSSTELAKNIQYF. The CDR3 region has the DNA TGTGCCAGCAGCTCAACAGAGCTAGCCAAAAACATTCAGTACTTC.

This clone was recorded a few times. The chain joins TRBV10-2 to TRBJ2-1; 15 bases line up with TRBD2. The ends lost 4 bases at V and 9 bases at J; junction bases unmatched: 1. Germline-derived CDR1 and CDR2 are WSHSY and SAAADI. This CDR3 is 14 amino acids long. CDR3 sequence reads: CASSGTSGRGEQFF. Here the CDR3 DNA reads TGCGCCAGCAGTGGGACTAGCGGGAGGGGTGAGCAGTTCTTC.

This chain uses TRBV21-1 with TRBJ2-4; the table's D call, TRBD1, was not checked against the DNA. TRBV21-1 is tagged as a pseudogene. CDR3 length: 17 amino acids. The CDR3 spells CASSAGQGARRGAIQYF. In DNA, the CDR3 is TGTGCCAGCAGCGCCGGACAGGGGGCGCGGAGGGGGGCCATTCAGTACTTC.

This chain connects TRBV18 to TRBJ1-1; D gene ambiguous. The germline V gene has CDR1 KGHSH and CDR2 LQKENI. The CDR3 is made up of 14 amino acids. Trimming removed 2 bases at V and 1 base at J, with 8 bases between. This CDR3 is CASSPKVENTEAFF. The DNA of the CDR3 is TGTGCCAGCTCACCAAAGGTGGAGAACACTGAAGCTTTCTTT.

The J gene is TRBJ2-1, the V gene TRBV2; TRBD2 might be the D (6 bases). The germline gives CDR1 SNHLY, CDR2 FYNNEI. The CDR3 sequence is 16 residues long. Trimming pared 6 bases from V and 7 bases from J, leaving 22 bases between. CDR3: CASRGIRGGAGNEQFF. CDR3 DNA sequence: TGTGCCAGCAGGGGAATTCGGGGCGGTGCGGGGAATGAGCAGTTCTTC.